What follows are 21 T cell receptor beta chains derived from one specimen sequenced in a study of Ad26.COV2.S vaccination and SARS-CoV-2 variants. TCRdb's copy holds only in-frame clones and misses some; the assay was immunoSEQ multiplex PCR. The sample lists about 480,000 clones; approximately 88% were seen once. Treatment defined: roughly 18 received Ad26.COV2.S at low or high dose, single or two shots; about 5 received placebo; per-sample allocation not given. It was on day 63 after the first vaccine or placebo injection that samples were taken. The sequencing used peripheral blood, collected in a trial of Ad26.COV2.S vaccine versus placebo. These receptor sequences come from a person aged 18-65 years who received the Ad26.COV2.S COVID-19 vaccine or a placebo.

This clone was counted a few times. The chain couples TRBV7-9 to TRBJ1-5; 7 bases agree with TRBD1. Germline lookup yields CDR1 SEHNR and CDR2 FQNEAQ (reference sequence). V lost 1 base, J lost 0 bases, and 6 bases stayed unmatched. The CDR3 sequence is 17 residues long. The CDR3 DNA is TGTGCCAGCAGCTTAGGAGTTGGGACAGCTAGCAATCAGCCCCAGCATTTT. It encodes CASSLGVGTASNQPQHF.

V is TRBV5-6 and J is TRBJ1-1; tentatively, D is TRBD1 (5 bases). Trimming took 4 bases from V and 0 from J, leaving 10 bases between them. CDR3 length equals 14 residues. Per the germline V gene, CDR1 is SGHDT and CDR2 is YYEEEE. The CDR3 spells CASSPVGVNTEAFF. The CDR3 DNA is TGTGCCAGCAGCCCAGTGGGGGTGAACACTGAAGCTTTCTTT.

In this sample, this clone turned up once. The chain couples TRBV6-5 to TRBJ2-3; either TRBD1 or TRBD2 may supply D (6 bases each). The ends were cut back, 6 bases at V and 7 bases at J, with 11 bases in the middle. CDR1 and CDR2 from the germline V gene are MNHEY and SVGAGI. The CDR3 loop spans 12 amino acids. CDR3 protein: CASREGQYTQYF. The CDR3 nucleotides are TGTGCCAGCAGGGAGGGACAATATACGCAGTATTTT.

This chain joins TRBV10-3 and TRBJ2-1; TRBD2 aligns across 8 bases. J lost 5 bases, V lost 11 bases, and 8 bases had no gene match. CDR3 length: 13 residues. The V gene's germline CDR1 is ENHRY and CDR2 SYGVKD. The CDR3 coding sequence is TGTGCCTCTTTAGCGGGAAGCGACAATGAGCAGTTCTTC. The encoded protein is CASLAGSDNEQFF.

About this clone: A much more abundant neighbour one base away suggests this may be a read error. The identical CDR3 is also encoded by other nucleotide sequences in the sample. Here the CDR3 DNA reads TGTGCCAGCAGTCCCTCTTACGAGCAGTACTTC. Its translation: CASSPSYEQYF. V is TRBV25-1 and J is TRBJ2-7; D gene uncertain. With 5 bases removed from V and 4 bases from J, the gap between germline ends came to 6 bases. CDR1 and CDR2 from the germline V gene are MGHDK and SYGVNS. This CDR3 region has 11 residues.

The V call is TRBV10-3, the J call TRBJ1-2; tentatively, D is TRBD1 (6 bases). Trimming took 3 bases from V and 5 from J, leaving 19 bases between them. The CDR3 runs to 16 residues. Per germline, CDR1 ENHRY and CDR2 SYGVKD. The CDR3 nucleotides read TGTGCCATCAGTGATGCCCGGACAGTCACCGGATATGGCTACACCTTC. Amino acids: CAISDARTVTGYGYTF.

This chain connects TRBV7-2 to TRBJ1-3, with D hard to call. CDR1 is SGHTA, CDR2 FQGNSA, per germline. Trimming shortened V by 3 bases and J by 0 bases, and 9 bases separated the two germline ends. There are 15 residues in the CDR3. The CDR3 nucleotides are TGTGCCAGCAGCTTCGGGTTGGGCTCTGGAAACACCATATATTTT. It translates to CASSFGLGSGNTIYF.

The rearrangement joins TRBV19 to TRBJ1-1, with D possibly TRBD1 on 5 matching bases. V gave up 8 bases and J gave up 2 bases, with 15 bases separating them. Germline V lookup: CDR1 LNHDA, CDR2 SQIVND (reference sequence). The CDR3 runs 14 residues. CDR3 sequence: CASWGDADNTEAFF. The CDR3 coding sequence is TGTGCCAGTTGGGGGGACGCTGATAACACTGAAGCTTTCTTT. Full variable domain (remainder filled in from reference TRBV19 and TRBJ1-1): DGGITQSPKYLFRKEGQNVTLSCEQNLNHDAMYWYRQDPGQGLRLIYYSQIVNDFQKGDIAEGYSVSREKKESFPLTVTSAQKNPTAFYLCASWGDADNTEAFFGQGTRLTVV.

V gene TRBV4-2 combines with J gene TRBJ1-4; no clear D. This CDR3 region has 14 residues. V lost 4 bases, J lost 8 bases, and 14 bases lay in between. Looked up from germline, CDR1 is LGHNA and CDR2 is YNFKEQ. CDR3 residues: CASSLARANEKLFF. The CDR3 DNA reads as TGTGCCAGCAGCCTCGCCCGGGCGAACGAAAAACTGTTTTTT.

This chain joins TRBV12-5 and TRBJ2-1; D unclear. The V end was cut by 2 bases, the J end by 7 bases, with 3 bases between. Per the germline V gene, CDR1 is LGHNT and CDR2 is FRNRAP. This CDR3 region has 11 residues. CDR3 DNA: TGTGCTAGTGGTTTGAAGAATGAGCAGTTCTTC. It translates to CASGLKNEQFF.

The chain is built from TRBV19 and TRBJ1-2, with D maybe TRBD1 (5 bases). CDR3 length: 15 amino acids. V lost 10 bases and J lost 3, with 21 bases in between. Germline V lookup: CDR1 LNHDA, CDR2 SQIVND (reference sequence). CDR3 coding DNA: TGTGCCACTCTGGACATATTGAGTTCGGACTATGGCTACACCTTC. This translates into CATLDILSSDYGYTF.

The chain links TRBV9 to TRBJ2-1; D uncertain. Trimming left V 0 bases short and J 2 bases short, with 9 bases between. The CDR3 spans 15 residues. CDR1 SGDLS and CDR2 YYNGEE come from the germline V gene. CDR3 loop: CASSVGGEPYNEQFF. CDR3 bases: TGTGCCAGCAGCGTAGGTGGCGAACCCTACAATGAGCAGTTCTTC.

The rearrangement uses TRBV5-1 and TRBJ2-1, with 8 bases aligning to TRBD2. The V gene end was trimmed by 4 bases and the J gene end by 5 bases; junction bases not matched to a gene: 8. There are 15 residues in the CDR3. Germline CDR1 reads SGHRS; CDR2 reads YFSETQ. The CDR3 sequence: CASSPRGTSDNEQFF. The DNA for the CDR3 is TGCGCCAGCAGCCCAAGGGGGACTAGTGACAATGAGCAGTTCTTC. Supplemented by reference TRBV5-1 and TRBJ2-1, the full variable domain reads KAGVTQTPRYLIKTRGQQVTLSCSPISGHRSVSWYQQTPGQGLQFLFEYFSETQRNKGNFPGRFSGRQFSNSRSEMNVSTLELGDSALYLCASSPRGTSDNEQFFGPGTRLTVL.

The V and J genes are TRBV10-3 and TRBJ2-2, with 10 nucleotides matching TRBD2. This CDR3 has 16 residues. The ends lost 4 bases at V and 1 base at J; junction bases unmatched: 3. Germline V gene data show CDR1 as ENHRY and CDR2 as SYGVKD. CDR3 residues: CAISVAGGLNTGELFF. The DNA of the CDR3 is TGTGCCATCAGTGTAGCGGGAGGTTTGAACACCGGGGAGCTGTTTTTT.

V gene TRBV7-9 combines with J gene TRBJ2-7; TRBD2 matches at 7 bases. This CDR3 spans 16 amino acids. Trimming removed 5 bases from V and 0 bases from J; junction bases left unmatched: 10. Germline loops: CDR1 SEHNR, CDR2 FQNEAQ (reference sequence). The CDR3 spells CASSLPRASGSYEQYF. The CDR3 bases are TGTGCCAGCAGCCTTCCCCGGGCTAGCGGCTCCTACGAGCAGTACTTC.

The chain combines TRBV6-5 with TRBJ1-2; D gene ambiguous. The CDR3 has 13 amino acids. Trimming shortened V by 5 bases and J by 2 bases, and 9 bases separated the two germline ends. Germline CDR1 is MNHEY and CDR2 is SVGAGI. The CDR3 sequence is CASSRLPNYGYTF. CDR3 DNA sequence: TGTGCCAGCAGTCGACTCCCCAACTATGGCTACACCTTC.

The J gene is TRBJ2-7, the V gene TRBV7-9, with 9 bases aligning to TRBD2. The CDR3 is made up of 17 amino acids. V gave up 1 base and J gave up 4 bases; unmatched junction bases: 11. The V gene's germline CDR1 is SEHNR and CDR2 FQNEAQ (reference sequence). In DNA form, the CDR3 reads TGTGCCAGCAGCTTAGGAGGAATAGCGGGAGTCGTGTACGAGCAGTACTTC. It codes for CASSLGGIAGVVYEQYF.

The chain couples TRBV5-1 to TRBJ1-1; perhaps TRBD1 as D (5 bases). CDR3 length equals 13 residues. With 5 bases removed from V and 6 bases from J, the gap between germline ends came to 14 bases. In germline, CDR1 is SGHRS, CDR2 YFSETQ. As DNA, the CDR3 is TGCGCCAGCAGACGCCGGCGGGGCGCTGAAGCTTTCTTT. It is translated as CASRRRRGAEAFF.

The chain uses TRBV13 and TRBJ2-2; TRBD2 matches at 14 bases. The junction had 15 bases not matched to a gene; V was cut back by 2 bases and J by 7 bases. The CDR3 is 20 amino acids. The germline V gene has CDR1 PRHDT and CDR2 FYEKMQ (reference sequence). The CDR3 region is CASSLYARTSGRSSNGELFF. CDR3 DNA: TGTGCCAGCAGCTTATATGCCCGGACTAGCGGGAGGTCCAGCAACGGGGAGCTGTTTTTT.

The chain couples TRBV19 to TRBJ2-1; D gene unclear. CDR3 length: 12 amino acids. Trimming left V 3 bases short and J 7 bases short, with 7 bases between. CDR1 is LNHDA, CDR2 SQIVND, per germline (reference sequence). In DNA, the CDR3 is TGTGCCAGTAGTATCTACGTGAATGAGCAGTTCTTC. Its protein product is CASSIYVNEQFF.

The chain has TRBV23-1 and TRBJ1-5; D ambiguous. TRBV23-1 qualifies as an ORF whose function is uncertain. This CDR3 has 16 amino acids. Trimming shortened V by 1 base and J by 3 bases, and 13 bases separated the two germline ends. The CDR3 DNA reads TGCGCCAGCAGTCAATTACCGGACCGCTCCAATCAGCCCCAGCATTTT. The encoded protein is CASSQLPDRSNQPQHF.